This entry is about one T cell receptor (beta chain). The antigen it recognizes is unknown. Base qualities are missing; no much larger clone stands one base away. The data belong to a study of relationships among human T cell subsets (dated by TCRdb to about 2010). In terms of the full investigation: Sequencing was performed on eight distinct blood T cell populations: pan T, CD8 cytotoxic, regulatory, Th1, Th2, naive plus transitional, activated and memory cells.

The paper's findings and limits, for the study overall: Over 60% of CD8+ cytotoxic sequences belonged to clones with over 100 reads, whereas regulatory and Th2 subsets showed few such clones. A CD4+CD8+ double-positive population could not be ruled out by the bead-based sorting. The seven subsets showed no statistically significant differences in V, D and J usage, CDR3 length, or N-nucleotide additions. The substantial sharing of CDR3s among Th1, Th2 and regulatory T cells was interpreted as suggesting that cell fate choices are stochastic.

CD4+CD25+ regulatory T cells were selected from positively selected CD4+ cells using anti-CD25 beads. To isolate the T cell subsets, Miltenyi superparamagnetic beads coated with subset-specific monoclonal antibodies were used. Peripheral blood was used as the source from which all T cell populations were isolated. Ficoll separation of whole blood yielded mononuclear cells, and anti-CD14 microbeads were then used to deplete the monocytes. Isolated cell populations were immediately resuspended in RNAprotect reagent. The germline V gene gives CDR1 as MNHNS and CDR2 as SASEGT. The junction shows trimming of 2 bases on V and 0 bases on J, plus 10 bases between the germline ends. The CDR3 runs 15 amino acids, cysteine and phenylalanine included. The sequence is cut down to CDR3 DNA, 45 bases in frame from base 1. Libraries were constructed by multiplex PCR. Data came from a 454 GS FLX. TCR alpha and beta CDR3 regions were amplified from mRNA by semiquantitative ARM-PCR. ARM-PCR used tagged nested gene-specific primers, after which communal superprimers carried out exponential amplification. Nested primers were removed by exonuclease before the second amplification round on first-round PCR products. Sequencing of the amplicons was performed on the 454 platform, which allows millions of DNA fragments to be sequenced rapidly without cloning bias. An effective read was defined as a read mappable to both V and J germline segments. Regarding the original processing steps: IRmap was used to assign reads to germline V, D and J segments, and IRmap relies on pyromap, a Smith-Waterman modification adapted to 454 sequencing errors. Cutoffs set at the 99th percentile of alignment scores from simulated random sequences were applied to filter D-beta assignments. CDR3 was defined as the amino acids between the conserved V-segment Y[YFLI]C motif and the J-segment [FW]GXGT motif. Repertoire diversity was estimated with a compound Poisson process model previously applied to large-scale EST data. A procedure for detecting cross-contamination was applied so that sample contamination could be argued against as the origin of shared CDR3s. TCRdb's own reprocessing of the public reads used fastp at Q25 and MiXCR and kept productive beta chains. A single entry per CDR3 protein holds the most common genes and DNA from its merged rows. For this entry, the V and J calls and clone size follow TCRdb and not the study's own pipeline. Here the sample has roughly 15,000 distinct CDR3 sequences; about 60% occur a single time. The leading ten clones occupy roughly 1.9% of the sample.

Input material: Tregs sorted from blood. Recombination linked TRBV6-1 to TRBJ1-2; a confident D gene designation cannot be given. This clonotype originated in a man aged 35 to 55 in good health. The DNA sequence is as follows: TGTGCCAGCAGTGAAAGCGCCAGAGCTAACTATGGCTACACCTTC. Its coded protein is CASSESARANYGYTF.